A single sample is the source of the 5 T cell receptor beta chains below, sequenced in a study of beta chain features in type 1 diabetes. Reverse transcription of all isolated RNA meant that expressed TCRB transcripts were sequenced. The assay was immunoSEQ multiplex PCR, and TCRdb's table has in-frame clones only and misses some. The profile shows about 640,000 clones, 9.5% to 15% of them singletons. No antigen is known for these receptors. Regarding the study as a whole: TCRB CDR3s from Type 1 diabetes patients were moderately but significantly shorter in all four CD4+ subsets.

Sequencing used naive CD4+ T cells from blood. The receptors originated from a young man with type 1 diabetes.

This sequence joins TRBV4-2 and TRBJ1-2, with 9 bases aligning to TRBD1. This CDR3 comprises 16 residues. From germline, CDR1 is LGHNA and CDR2 YNFKEQ. With 3 bases clipped from V and 3 bases from J, the junction kept 8 bases outside the gene matches. CDR3 coding DNA: TGTGCCAGCAGCCAGGAGGCGGGACAGGGTGACTATGGCTACACCTTC. This codes for CASSQEAGQGDYGYTF.

This clone has only a few counts. The J gene is TRBJ2-5, the V gene TRBV4-3, with 12 bases that match TRBD2. V shed 1 base, J shed 3 bases, and the junction held 6 bases outside the gene matches. CDR1 LGHNA and CDR2 YSLEER come from the germline V gene. The CDR3 is 17 residues long. CDR3 residues: CASSQALASGGEETQYF. The CDR3, as DNA: TGCGCCAGCAGCCAAGCTTTGGCTAGCGGGGGGGAAGAGACCCAGTACTTC.

DNA of the CDR3: TGTGCCAGCATGGGGACAGTAAGACTCACAGATACGCAGTATTTT. Translation gives CASMGTVRLTDTQYF. The chain uses TRBV6-1 and TRBJ2-3, with 7 bases lining up with TRBD1. The CDR3 sequence is 15 residues long. Germline values: CDR1 MNHNS, CDR2 SASEGT. V lost 7 bases and J lost 2; bases outside the gene matches: 9.

The chain's CDR3 is CASGLNRVSPSEQFF. In nucleotides, the CDR3 is TGTGCTAGTGGTTTGAACAGGGTCTCCCCCAGTGAGCAGTTCTTC. The rearrangement joins TRBV12-5 to TRBJ2-1; possibly TRBD1 for D (6 bases). V lost 2 bases and J 9 bases, leaving 17 bases between the germline ends. Germline loops: CDR1 LGHNT, CDR2 FRNRAP. This CDR3 is built from 15 residues. The variable domain in full, with the rest retrieved from reference TRBV12-5 and TRBJ2-1, is DARVTQTPRHKVTEMGQEVTMRCQPILGHNTVFWYRQTMMQGLELLAYFRNRAPLDDSGMPKDRFSAEMPDATLATLKIQPSEPRDSAVYFCASGLNRVSPSEQFFGPGTRLTVL.

This clone has a handful of counts. The rearrangement links TRBV14 to TRBJ1-1, with D hard to call. The length of the CDR3 is 13 residues. The V gene's germline CDR1 is SGHDN and CDR2 FVKESK. The germline V and J ends were trimmed by 4 bases and 4 bases, with 10 bases remaining between them. CDR3 coding DNA: TGTGCCAGCAGCCCCGCCCCCTTCACTGAAGCTTTCTTT. This gives the protein CASSPAPFTEAFF. Using reference TRBV14 and TRBJ1-1 for the parts outside the CDR3, the full variable domain is EAGVTQFPSHSVIEKGQTVTLRCDPISGHDNLYWYRRVMGKEIKFLLHFVKESKQDESGMPNNRFLAERTGGTYSTLKVQPAELEDSGVYFCASSPAPFTEAFFGQGTRLTVV.